The 20 T cell receptor beta chains presented below share a single source sample, sequenced in a study of CD8 T cells in Susac syndrome. The authors reverse transcribed roughly 0.5 to 1 ug RNA with random hexamers. In TCRdb, the immunoSEQ multiplex PCR reads were re-called with MiXCR into one record per CDR3 protein. The table lists approximately 150,000 distinct CDR3 sequences, about 90% of them singletons. Sequencing was done on a sample of CD4+ T cells from PBMCs. These receptors were collected from a human donor in good health.

Written as DNA, the CDR3 is TGTGCCAGCAGCTCAGACAGGGGGCTAACTGAAGCTTTCTTT. Amino acids: CASSSDRGLTEAFF. The chain uses TRBV7-2 and TRBJ1-1, with 10 bases identical to TRBD1. Per the germline V gene, CDR1 is SGHTA and CDR2 is FQGNSA. This CDR3 has 14 residues. Trimming removed 4 bases from V and 5 bases from J; junction bases left unmatched: 4. The full variable domain, rest sourced from reference TRBV7-2 and TRBJ1-1, is GAGVSQSPSNKVTEKGKDVELRCDPISGHTALYWYRQSLGQGLEFLIYFQGNSAPDKSGLPSDRFSAERTGGSVSTLTIQRTQQEDSAVYLCASSSDRGLTEAFFGQGTRLTVV.

The rearrangement joins TRBV9 to TRBJ2-1, with 12 bases matching TRBD2. CDR1 is SGDLS and CDR2 is YYNGEE in the germline V gene. The CDR3 spans 17 residues. The trim removed 1 base at V and 9 bases at J, leaving 11 bases unmatched. For the CDR3, the DNA is TGTGCCAGCAGCGTAAGACCGCTAGCGGGAGGGAACGGTGAGCAGTTCTTC. Its protein is CASSVRPLAGGNGEQFF.

The chain is built from TRBV10-1 and TRBJ1-4; the D gene is possibly TRBD1 (5 bases). This CDR3 region has 12 residues. Germline loops: CDR1 WNHNN, CDR2 SYGVQD (reference sequence). V was pared by 6 bases and J by 10 bases, with 12 bases between. The CDR3: CASSPSGGKLFF. CDR3 nucleotide sequence: TGCGCCAGCAGCCCTTCGGGGGGAAAACTGTTTTTT.

V and J are TRBV12-3 or TRBV12-4 and TRBJ2-1; no clear D gene. This CDR3 has 11 amino acids. The ends were cut back, 2 bases at V and 5 bases at J, with 1 base in the middle. The CDR3 here is CASSLNNEQFF. The CDR3 nucleotides are TGTGCCAGCAGTTTAAACAATGAGCAGTTCTTC.

V is TRBV5-1 and J is TRBJ2-2, with D perhaps matching TRBD1 (5 bases). The CDR3 is made up of 14 amino acids. The V gene lost 0 bases and the J gene lost 4 bases, with 7 bases spanning the gap. The germline CDR1 and CDR2 sequences are SGHRS and YFSETQ. CDR3 sequence (DNA): TGCGCCAGCAGCTTGGCCCAGGGCACCGGGGAGCTGTTTTTT. Its protein product is CASSLAQGTGELFF.

In nucleotides, the CDR3 is TGTGCCAGCGTAGACAGGGGTCGGGAGACCCAGTACTTC. Protein product: CASVDRGRETQYF. The genes are TRBV2 and TRBJ2-5; 8 bases are a match to TRBD1. The J segment lost 5 bases and the V segment lost 8 bases, leaving 7 bases of the junction unmatched. The CDR3 totals 13 residues. Germline values: CDR1 SNHLY, CDR2 FYNNEI.

The rearrangement links TRBV5-6 to TRBJ2-1; TRBD2 agrees at 7 bases. The V segment lost 6 bases and the J segment 10 bases; nucleotides outside the gene matches: 16. CDR3 length equals 15 residues. Germline CDR1 is SGHDT and CDR2 is YYEEEE. The CDR3 sequence: CASIISGAPSREQFF. For the CDR3, the DNA is TGTGCCAGCATCATAAGCGGGGCCCCCTCACGGGAGCAGTTCTTC.

The chain is built from TRBV6-6 and TRBJ1-5; D ambiguous. Germline assignment: CDR1 MNHNY and CDR2 SVGAGI (reference sequence). Trimming stripped 10 bases from V and 0 bases from J, with 7 bases between. The CDR3 loop spans 12 amino acids. The CDR3 region has the DNA TGTGCCACCCGAAATAGCAATCAGCCCCAGCATTTT. It translates to CATRNSNQPQHF.

The V and J genes are TRBV7-2 and TRBJ1-5, with 10 nucleotides matching TRBD1. V gave up 5 bases and J gave up 5 bases; unmatched junction bases: 3. This CDR3 contains 14 residues. CDR1 SGHTA and CDR2 FQGNSA come from the germline V gene. The CDR3 nucleotides are TGTGCCAGCAGCACAGGACAGGGGGATCAGCCCCAGCATTTT. Amino acids: CASSTGQGDQPQHF.

V is TRBV2 and J is TRBJ1-1; a possible D gene is TRBD1 (5 bases). CDR1 is SNHLY and CDR2 is FYNNEI in the germline V gene. The CDR3 is 13 residues long. Trimming pared 10 bases from V and 4 bases from J, leaving 16 bases between. This CDR3 is CAKLPGLGTEAFF. The CDR3 nucleotides are TGTGCCAAATTGCCAGGGTTAGGCACTGAAGCTTTCTTT.

This clonotype turned up a few times. The chain employs TRBV18 and TRBJ2-1, with D maybe TRBD1 (7 bases). Germline V gene lookup returns CDR1 KGHSH and CDR2 LQKENI. The CDR3 is 15 residues long. V lost 4 bases and J lost 3, with 13 bases in between. The CDR3 DNA reads as TGTGCCAGCTCACTAGACCAGGGGGGCTACAATGAGCAGTTCTTC. It yields the protein CASSLDQGGYNEQFF.

V gene TRBV6-2 or TRBV6-3 combines with J gene TRBJ1-5, with D hard to call. V was pared by 3 bases and J by 0 bases, with 6 bases between. The CDR3 is 14 residues long. Germline V lookup: CDR1 MNHEY, CDR2 SVGEGT. CDR3 in amino acids: CASSYGYSNQPQHF. As DNA, the CDR3 is TGTGCCAGCAGTTATGGTTATAGCAATCAGCCCCAGCATTTT.

This chain links TRBV4-1 with TRBJ1-2; D gene uncertain. The CDR3 length is 16 residues. Trimming stripped 0 bases from V and 2 bases from J, with 13 bases between. CDR1 is MGHRA, CDR2 YSYEKL, per germline. CDR3 in DNA: TGCGCCAGCAGCCAAGATCCACGCTACAGCAACTATGGCTACACCTTC. As protein: CASSQDPRYSNYGYTF.

The rearrangement links TRBV3-1 to TRBJ2-7; no firm D call. Trimming stripped 3 bases from V and 0 bases from J, with 12 bases between. The CDR3 runs to 15 residues. Germline values: CDR1 LGHDT, CDR2 YNNKEL (reference sequence). CDR3 region: CASSHTTVSSYEQYF. The CDR3 nucleotides are TGTGCCAGCAGCCACACTACCGTGAGCTCCTACGAGCAGTACTTC.

The chain is built from TRBV19 and TRBJ1-1; 7 bases match TRBD1. The ends lost 0 bases at V and 7 bases at J; junction bases unmatched: 5. The CDR3 contains 14 residues. Germline assignment: CDR1 LNHDA and CDR2 SQIVND (reference sequence). DNA of the CDR3: TGTGCCAGTAGTATAGACGTCGGGACAGTTGAAGCTTTCTTT. Residues: CASSIDVGTVEAFF. The whole variable domain, remainder taken from reference TRBV19 and TRBJ1-1, is DGGITQSPKYLFRKEGQNVTLSCEQNLNHDAMYWYRQDPGQGLRLIYYSQIVNDFQKGDIAEGYSVSREKKESFPLTVTSAQKNPTAFYLCASSIDVGTVEAFFGQGTRLTVV.

V and J are TRBV7-9 and TRBJ2-7; a weak D match, TRBD2 (7 bases). This CDR3 is 14 amino acids long. V was cut by 8 bases and J by 3 bases, with 17 bases left in between. Per germline, CDR1 SEHNR and CDR2 FQNEAQ (reference sequence). The CDR3 here is CASCPSGTRYEQYF. The CDR3, as DNA: TGTGCCAGCTGCCCAAGCGGGACACGCTACGAGCAGTACTTC.

This clonotype is a singleton in its sample. J is TRBJ2-7 and V is TRBV28, with 7 bases fitting TRBD1. Losses at the gene ends were 4 bases for V and 2 bases for J; bases not matched to a gene: 11. Germline CDR1 reads MDHEN; CDR2 reads SYDVKM. This CDR3 is built from 16 residues. Here the CDR3 reads CASSSDAGTDPYEQYF. The CDR3, as DNA: TGTGCCAGCAGTTCTGACGCCGGGACAGATCCCTACGAGCAGTACTTC.

The chain has TRBV3-1 and TRBJ1-1, with D possibly TRBD1 on 5 matching bases. Trimming left V 1 base short and J 5 bases short, with 17 bases between. CDR1 LGHDT and CDR2 YNNKEL come from the germline V gene (reference sequence). CDR3 length: 16 amino acids. The CDR3 protein is CASSQGYRSRGTEAFF. In DNA, the CDR3 is TGTGCCAGCAGCCAAGGATACAGGTCCCGGGGGACTGAAGCTTTCTTT.

In its sample, this clonotype was seen a few times. The chain employs TRBV6-6 and TRBJ2-4; D uncertain. Germline assignment: CDR1 MNHNY and CDR2 SVGAGI (reference sequence). CDR3 size: 13 residues. The V gene lost 4 bases and the J gene lost 6 bases, with 10 bases spanning the gap. For the CDR3, the DNA is TGTGCCAGCAGTTCCTCGGGCCTAAACATTCAGTACTTC. It encodes CASSSSGLNIQYF.

This clonotype was found once. This sequence joins TRBV20-1 and TRBJ1-3; no clear D. The CDR3 has 14 amino acids. Germline loops: CDR1 DFQATT, CDR2 SNEGSKA (reference sequence). Trimming shortened V by 2 bases and J by 1 base, and 9 bases separated the two germline ends. The CDR3 is CSARFALSGNTIYF. CDR3 coding DNA: TGCAGTGCTAGATTTGCCCTATCTGGAAACACCATATATTTT.